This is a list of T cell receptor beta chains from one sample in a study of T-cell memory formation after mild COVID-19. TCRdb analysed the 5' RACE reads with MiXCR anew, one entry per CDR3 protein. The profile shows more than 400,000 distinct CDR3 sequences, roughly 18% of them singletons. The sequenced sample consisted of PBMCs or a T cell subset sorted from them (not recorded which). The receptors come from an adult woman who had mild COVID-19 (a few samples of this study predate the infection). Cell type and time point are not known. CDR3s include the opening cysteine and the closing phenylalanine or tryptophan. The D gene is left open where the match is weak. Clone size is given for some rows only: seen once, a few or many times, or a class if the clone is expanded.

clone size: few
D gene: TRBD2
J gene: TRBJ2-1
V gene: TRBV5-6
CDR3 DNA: TGTGCCAGCAGTACCGGTCTAGCGGGAGACTACAATGAGCAGTTCTTC
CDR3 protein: CASSTGLAGDYNEQFF

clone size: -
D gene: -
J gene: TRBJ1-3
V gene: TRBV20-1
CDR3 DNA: TGCAGTGCCATAACTGCGGGGGGAAACACCATATATTTT
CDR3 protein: CSAITAGGNTIYF

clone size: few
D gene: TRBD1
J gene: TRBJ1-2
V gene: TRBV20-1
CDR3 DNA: TGCAGTGCCCGAGGGGGGGCAGGGGGGACTAACTATGGCTACACCTTC
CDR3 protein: CSARGGAGGTNYGYTF

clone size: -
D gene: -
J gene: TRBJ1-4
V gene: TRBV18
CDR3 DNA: TGTGCCAGCTCACCAAGTTCGGGCGTAAAACTGTTTTTT
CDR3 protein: CASSPSSGVKLFF

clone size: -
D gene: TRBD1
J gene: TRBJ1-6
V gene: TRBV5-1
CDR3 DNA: TGCGCCAGCAGCTTCACAGGGACAGTAAATTCACCCCTCCACTTT
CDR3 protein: CASSFTGTVNSPLHF

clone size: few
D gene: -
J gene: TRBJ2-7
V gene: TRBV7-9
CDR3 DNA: TGTGCCAGCAGCTTAGGGCTGGGTTTTGACTCCTACGAGCAGTACTTC
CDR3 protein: CASSLGLGFDSYEQYF

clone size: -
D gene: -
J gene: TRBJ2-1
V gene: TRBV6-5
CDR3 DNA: TGTGCCAGCACCCCCCCCACAGGGAACAATGAGCAGTTCTTC
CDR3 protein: CASTPPTGNNEQFF

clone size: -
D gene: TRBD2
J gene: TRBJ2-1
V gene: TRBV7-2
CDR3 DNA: TGTGCCAGCAGCAAATATAGCGGGGGTTCCTACAATGAGCAGTTCTTC
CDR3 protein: CASSKYSGGSYNEQFF

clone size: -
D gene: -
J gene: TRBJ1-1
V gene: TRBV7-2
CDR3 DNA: TGTGCCAGCAGCTTAGGGGATTATCGGCAGGGTGAAGCTTTCTTT
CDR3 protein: CASSLGDYRQGEAFF

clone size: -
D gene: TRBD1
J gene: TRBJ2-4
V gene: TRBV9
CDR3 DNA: TGTGCCAGCAGCGTCGGGACAGGGGAGAGGTACATTCAGTACTTC
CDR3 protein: CASSVGTGERYIQYF

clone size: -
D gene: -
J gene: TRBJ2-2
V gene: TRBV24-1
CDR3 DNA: TGTGCCACCGGTACGCTCAACACCGGGGAGCTGTTTTTT
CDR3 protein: CATGTLNTGELFF

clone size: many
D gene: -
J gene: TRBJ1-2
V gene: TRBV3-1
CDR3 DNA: TGTGCCAGCAGCCAAGGACCCGCTGGCTATGGCTACACCTTC
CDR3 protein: CASSQGPAGYGYTF

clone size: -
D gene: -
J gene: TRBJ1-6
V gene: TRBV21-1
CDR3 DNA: TGTGCCAGCAGCACGAGACAGGGAAGAAATTCACCCCTCCACTTT
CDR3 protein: CASSTRQGRNSPLHF

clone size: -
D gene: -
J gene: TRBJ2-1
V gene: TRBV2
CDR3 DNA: TGTGCCAGCAGTGAGGGTCCGGGACTGAAGTTCTTC
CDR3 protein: CASSEGPGLKFF

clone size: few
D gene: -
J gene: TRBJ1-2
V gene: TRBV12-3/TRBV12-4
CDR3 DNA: TGTGCCAGCAGTTTAGTGTCGGAGGGCTACACCTTC
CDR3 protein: CASSLVSEGYTF

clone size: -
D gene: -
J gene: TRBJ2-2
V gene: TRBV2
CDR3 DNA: TGTGCCAGCAGGGGGGTAGCGGTGAACACCGGGGAGCTGTTTTTT
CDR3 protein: CASRGVAVNTGELFF

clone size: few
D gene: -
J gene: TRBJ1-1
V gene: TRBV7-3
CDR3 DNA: TGTGCCAGCAGCTTAAGCCTATTGAGAGGGGTTCCCACTGAAGCTTTCTTT
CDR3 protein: CASSLSLLRGVPTEAFF

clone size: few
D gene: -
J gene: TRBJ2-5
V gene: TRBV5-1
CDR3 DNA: TGCGCCAGCACCGTGGGGGGACCCCAAGAGACCCAGTACTTC
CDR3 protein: CASTVGGPQETQYF

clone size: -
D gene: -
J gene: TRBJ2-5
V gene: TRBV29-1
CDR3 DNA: TGCAGCGTTGAGGGGGGCCGGGGCGTCCAAGAGACCCAGTACTTC
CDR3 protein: CSVEGGRGVQETQYF

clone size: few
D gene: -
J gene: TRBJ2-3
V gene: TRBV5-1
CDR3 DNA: TGCGCCAGCAGCTTGGCCGAGTGGGAAGGGGATACGCAGTATTTT
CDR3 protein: CASSLAEWEGDTQYF

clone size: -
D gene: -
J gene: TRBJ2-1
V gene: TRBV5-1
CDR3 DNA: TGCGCCAGCAGCACGTCAGAGACTAGCTCCTACAATGAGCAGTTCTTC
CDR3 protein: CASSTSETSSYNEQFF

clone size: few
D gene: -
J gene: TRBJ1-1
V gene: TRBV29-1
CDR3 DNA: TGCAGCGTTGAAGATTTCCAAGAAGGACCCCTAGGGAGCACTGAAGCTTTCTTT
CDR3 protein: CSVEDFQEGPLGSTEAFF

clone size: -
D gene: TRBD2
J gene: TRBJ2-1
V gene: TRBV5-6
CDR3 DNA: TGTGCCAGCAGCTTGGGAAGGGGACTAGCGGGAGGCAATGAGCAGTTCTTC
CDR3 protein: CASSLGRGLAGGNEQFF

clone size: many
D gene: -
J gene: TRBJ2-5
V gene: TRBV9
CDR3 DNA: TGTGCCAGCAGCGTTGGGGATTGGGAGACCCAGTACTTC
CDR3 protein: CASSVGDWETQYF

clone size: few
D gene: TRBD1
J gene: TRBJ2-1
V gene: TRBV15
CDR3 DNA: TGTGCCACCAGCAGAGCTCTCCCGGGACAGGGGTTTAATGAGCAGTTCTTC
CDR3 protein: CATSRALPGQGFNEQFF

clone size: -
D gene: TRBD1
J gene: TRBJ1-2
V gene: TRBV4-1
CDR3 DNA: TGCGCCAGCAGCCAAGACGACAGGGCGAACTATGGCTACACCTTC
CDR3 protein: CASSQDDRANYGYTF

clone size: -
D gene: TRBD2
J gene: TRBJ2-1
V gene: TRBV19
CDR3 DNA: TGTGCCAGTAGTCTGGGACTAGCATCGGTCGATGAGCAGTTCTTC
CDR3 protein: CASSLGLASVDEQFF

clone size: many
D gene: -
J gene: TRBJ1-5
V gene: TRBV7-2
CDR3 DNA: TGTGCCAGCAGCCCTGGGGGCTGGGGGCAGCCCCAGCATTTT
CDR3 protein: CASSPGGWGQPQHF

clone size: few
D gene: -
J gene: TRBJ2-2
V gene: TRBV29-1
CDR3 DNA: TGCAGCGTTGAGGTGCAGCCGTCGAACACCGGGGAGCTGTTTTTT
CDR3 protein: CSVEVQPSNTGELFF

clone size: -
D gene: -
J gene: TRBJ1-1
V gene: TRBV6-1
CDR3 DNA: TGTGCCAGCAGGTCGGACAGCGCCTTTGAAGCTTTCTTT
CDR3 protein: CASRSDSAFEAFF

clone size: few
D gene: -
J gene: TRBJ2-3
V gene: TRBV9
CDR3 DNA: TGTGCCAGCAGCGTAGCTCTTGGGACCAAACACACAGATACGCAGTATTTT
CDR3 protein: CASSVALGTKHTDTQYF

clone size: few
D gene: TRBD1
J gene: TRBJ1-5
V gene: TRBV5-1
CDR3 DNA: TGCGCCAGCAGCTTGGAGGGGGCCCAGCCCCAGCATTTT
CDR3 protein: CASSLEGAQPQHF

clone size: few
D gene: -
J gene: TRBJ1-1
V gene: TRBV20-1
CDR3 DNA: TGCAGTGCTAGAGGACAGACCAACACTGAAGCTTTCTTT
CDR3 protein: CSARGQTNTEAFF

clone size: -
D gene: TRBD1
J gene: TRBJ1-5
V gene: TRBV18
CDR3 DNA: TGTGCCAGCTCCCAGGGGGCGGGTCAGCCCCAGCATTTT
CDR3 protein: CASSQGAGQPQHF

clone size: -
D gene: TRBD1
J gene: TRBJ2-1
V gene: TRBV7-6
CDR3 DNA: TGTGCCAGCAGCTTAGGCCCGGGACAGGTAAAGCACTACAATGAGCAGTTCTTC
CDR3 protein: CASSLGPGQVKHYNEQFF

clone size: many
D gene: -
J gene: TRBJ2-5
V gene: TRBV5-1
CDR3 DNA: TGCGCCAGCAGCTTGGCGGGGATCCAAGAGACCCAGTACTTC
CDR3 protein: CASSLAGIQETQYF

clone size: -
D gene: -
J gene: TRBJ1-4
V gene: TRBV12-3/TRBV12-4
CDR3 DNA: TGTGCCAGCAGTCTCAGGGGCTTCGATGAAAAACTGTTTTTT
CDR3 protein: CASSLRGFDEKLFF

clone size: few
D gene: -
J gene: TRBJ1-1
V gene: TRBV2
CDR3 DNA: TGTGCCAGCAACAAGGGGGTCTCTGAAGCTTTCTTT
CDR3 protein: CASNKGVSEAFF

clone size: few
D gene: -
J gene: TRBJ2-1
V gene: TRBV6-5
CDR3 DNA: TGTGCCAGCAGTGCGGACCGGAGCTCCTACAATGAGCAGTTCTTC
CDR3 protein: CASSADRSSYNEQFF

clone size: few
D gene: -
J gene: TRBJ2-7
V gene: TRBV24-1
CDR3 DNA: TGTGCCACCAGTGATTTGGCCGGCTCCTACGAGCAGTACTTC
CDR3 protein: CATSDLAGSYEQYF

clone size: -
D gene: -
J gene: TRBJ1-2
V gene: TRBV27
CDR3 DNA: TGTGCCAGCAGTTCCGGGGGAGGAGGCTACACCTTC
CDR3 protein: CASSSGGGGYTF

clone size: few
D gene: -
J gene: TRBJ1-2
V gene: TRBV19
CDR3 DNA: TGTGCCAGTAGCCCTACTCTGGAGCTCTATGGCTACACCTTC
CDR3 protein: CASSPTLELYGYTF

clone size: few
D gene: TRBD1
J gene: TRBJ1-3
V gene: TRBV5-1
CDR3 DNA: TGCGCCAGCAGCCCGGAGGGGGCCCCTGGAAACACCATATATTTT
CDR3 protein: CASSPEGAPGNTIYF

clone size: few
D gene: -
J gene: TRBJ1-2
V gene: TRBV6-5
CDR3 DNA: TGTGCCAGCAGCAGGGGAGCCTATGGCTACACCTTC
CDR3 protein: CASSRGAYGYTF

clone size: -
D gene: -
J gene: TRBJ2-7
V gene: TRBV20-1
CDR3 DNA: TGCAGTGCTAGAGACGGGCAGGGCTACGAGCAGTACTTC
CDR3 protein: CSARDGQGYEQYF

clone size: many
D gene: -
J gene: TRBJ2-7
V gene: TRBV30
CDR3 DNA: TGTGCCTGGAAATCGGAAGGAGGCGAGCAGTACTTC
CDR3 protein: CAWKSEGGEQYF

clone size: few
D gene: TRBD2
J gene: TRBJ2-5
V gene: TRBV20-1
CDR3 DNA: TGCAGTGCCATCCTTGGCGGGAGGGCCCAAGAGACCCAGTACTTC
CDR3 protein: CSAILGGRAQETQYF

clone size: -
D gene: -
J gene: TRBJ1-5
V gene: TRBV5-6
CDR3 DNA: TGTGCCAGCAGCTTGCACCCTCGGGGGGGAAATCAGCCCCAGCATTTT
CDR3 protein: CASSLHPRGGNQPQHF